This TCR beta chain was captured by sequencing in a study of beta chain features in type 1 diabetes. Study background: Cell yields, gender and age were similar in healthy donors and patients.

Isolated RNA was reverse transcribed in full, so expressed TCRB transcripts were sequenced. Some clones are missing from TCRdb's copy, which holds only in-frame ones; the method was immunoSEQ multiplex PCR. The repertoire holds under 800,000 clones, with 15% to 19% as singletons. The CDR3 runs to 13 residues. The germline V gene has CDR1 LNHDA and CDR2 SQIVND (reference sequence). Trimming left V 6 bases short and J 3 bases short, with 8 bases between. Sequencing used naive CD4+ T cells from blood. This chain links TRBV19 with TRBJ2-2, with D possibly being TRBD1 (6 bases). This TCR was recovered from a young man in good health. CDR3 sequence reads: CASRYRDTGELFF. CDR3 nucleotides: TGTGCCAGTAGGTACAGGGACACCGGGGAGCTGTTTTTT.